These 15 T cell receptor beta chains originate from one sample sequenced in a study of blood T cells in healthy people across ages. A second PCR of about 6 to 12 cycles used a sample-barcoded 5' primer and a J-beta primer mix. A single record per CDR3 protein comes from TCRdb applying MiXCR to the 5' RACE reads. Of some 1.5 million distinct CDR3 sequences in the sample, approximately 43% were seen once. Input material: blood. These receptors all come from a woman aged 18-35 years in good health.

This clonotype was observed a handful of times. The chain couples TRBV29-1 to TRBJ2-5; the match to TRBD1 covers 7 bases. Gene TRBJ2-7 matches the end of the DNA better, so the J call may be wrong. The length of the CDR3 is 12 residues. CDR1 is SQVTM and CDR2 is ANQGSEA in the germline V gene. The CDR3 DNA reads as TGCAGCGTTGTTGCAGGGGGTCGCGAGCAGTACTTC. Its translation: CSVVAGGREQYF.

This clonotype was seen only once. The genes are TRBV20-1 and TRBJ2-1; either TRBD1 or TRBD2 may supply D (5 bases each). The V gene lost 0 bases and the J gene lost 7 bases, with 16 bases spanning the gap. Germline assignment: CDR1 DFQATT and CDR2 SNEGSKA (reference sequence). The CDR3 has 15 amino acids. The CDR3 region has the DNA TGCAGTGCTAGAGAATTACATGGGGGTTTTAATGAGCAGTTCTTC. Its translation is CSARELHGGFNEQFF.

The gene calls are TRBV20-1 and TRBJ1-2; the D gene is possibly TRBD1 (6 bases). CDR1 DFQATT and CDR2 SNEGSKA come from the germline V gene (reference sequence). CDR3 length: 14 residues. Trimming removed 0 bases from V and 7 bases from J, with 15 bases in between. The CDR3 spells CSARDLAGGLGYTF. DNA of the CDR3: TGCAGTGCTAGAGATCTCGCCGGGGGGCTTGGCTACACCTTC.

This clonotype was observed a handful of times. The rearrangement joins TRBV20-1 to TRBJ1-2; D uncertain. From germline, CDR1 is DFQATT and CDR2 SNEGSKA (reference sequence). CDR3 length equals 11 residues. Trimming pared 4 bases from V and 5 bases from J, leaving 8 bases between. The CDR3: CSATASYGYTF. The CDR3, as DNA: TGCAGTGCTACCGCATCGTATGGCTACACCTTC.

This sequence joins TRBV12-3 or TRBV12-4 and TRBJ2-4; 8 bases line up with TRBD1. The CDR3 sequence is 17 residues long. V lost 6 bases and J lost 2; bases outside the gene matches: 12. The CDR3, as DNA: TGTGCCAGCAGCACTCTCGACAGGGGTGTAACCAAAAACATTCAGTACTTC. Its translation is CASSTLDRGVTKNIQYF.

This clonotype occurred a few times. The V and J genes are TRBV12-3 or TRBV12-4 and TRBJ1-1; possibly TRBD1 for D (6 bases). Trimming stripped 3 bases from V and 1 base from J, with 9 bases between. The CDR3 length is 14 residues. CDR3 in amino acids: CASSLNRENTEAFF. Here the CDR3 DNA reads TGTGCCAGCAGTTTGAACAGGGAGAACACTGAAGCTTTCTTT.

The rearrangement links TRBV12-3 or TRBV12-4 to TRBJ1-1, with no clear D. V was cut by 0 bases and J by 3 bases, with 8 bases left in between. The CDR3 extends over 14 amino acids. In DNA form, the CDR3 reads TGTGCCAGCAGTTTAGCACCGACATACACTGAAGCTTTCTTT. Protein: CASSLAPTYTEAFF.

This clonotype occurred many times. The chain links TRBV11-2 to TRBJ1-2; no definite D call. Germline lookup yields CDR1 SGHAT and CDR2 FQNNGV. V was shortened by 4 bases and J by 5 bases, with 14 bases between the two germline ends. The CDR3 is made up of 14 amino acids. CDR3 sequence: CASSSSLGQYGYTF. CDR3 DNA: TGTGCCAGCAGCTCCTCCCTCGGGCAGTATGGCTACACCTTC. Full variable domain (outside the CDR3, taken from reference TRBV11-2 and TRBJ1-2): EAGVAQSPRYKIIEKRQSVAFWCNPISGHATLYWYQQILGQGPKLLIQFQNNGVVDDSQLPKDRFSAERLKGVDSTLKIQPAKLEDSAVYLCASSSSLGQYGYTFGSGTRLTVV.

The V and J genes are TRBV4-1 and TRBJ2-7; no definite D call. Germline V CDR1 and CDR2: MGHRA, YSYEKL. The CDR3 has 14 amino acids. With 0 bases removed from V and 3 bases from J, the gap between germline ends came to 9 bases. CDR3 region: CASSQERRFYEQYF. As DNA, the CDR3 is TGCGCCAGCAGCCAAGAAAGGCGGTTCTACGAGCAGTACTTC.

The gene calls are TRBV29-1 and TRBJ2-2; the D is unclear. Germline V gives CDR1 SQVTM, CDR2 ANQGSEA. This CDR3 is built from 15 residues. Trimming removed 6 bases at V and 0 bases at J, with 14 bases between. Written as DNA, the CDR3 is TGCAGCGTACGTCCTGCAAGTTCGAACACCGGGGAGCTGTTTTTT. This sequence encodes CSVRPASSNTGELFF.

This chain links TRBV5-6 with TRBJ2-7, with a possible D match to TRBD1 (7 bases). CDR3 length: 16 amino acids. Germline V gene data show CDR1 as SGHDT and CDR2 as YYEEEE. The germline V and J ends were trimmed by 3 bases and 7 bases, with 23 bases remaining between them. The CDR3 loop is CASSSARRGLLGEQYF. CDR3 sequence (DNA): TGTGCCAGCAGCTCCGCAAGGAGGGGGCTCCTCGGTGAGCAGTACTTC. The whole variable domain, remainder taken from reference TRBV5-6 and TRBJ2-7, is DAGVTQSPTHLIKTRGQQVTLRCSPKSGHDTVSWYQQALGQGPQFIFQYYEEEERQRGNFPDRFSGHQFPNYSSELNVNALLLGDSALYLCASSSARRGLLGEQYFGPGTRLTVT.

This clonotype came up once. Since a much larger clone is just one base distant, this may be a read error. The chain employs TRBV4-3 and TRBJ2-5, with 9 bases identical to TRBD1. TRBJ2-7 explains the end of the DNA better; the J call may be wrong. The CDR3 length is 16 residues. Germline V gene data show CDR1 as LGHNA and CDR2 as YSLEER. The CDR3 DNA follows: TGCGCCAGCAGCCAGGTGGTAGGGACAGGGTCCACCGAGCAGTACTTC. Translated: CASSQVVGTGSTEQYF.

This clonotype appeared once. The chain uses TRBV20-1 and TRBJ2-1; possibly TRBD2 for D (5 bases). This CDR3 is 13 amino acids long. V gave up 3 bases and J gave up 6 bases, with 12 bases separating them. Germline CDR1 reads DFQATT; CDR2 reads SNEGSKA (reference sequence). The DNA of the CDR3 is TGCAGTGCTAGTTGGGTGGACTGCAATGAGCAGTTCTTC. It is translated as CSASWVDCNEQFF.

The V gene is TRBV7-8, the J gene TRBJ1-2; 9 bases are shared with TRBD1. Germline trimming cut 5 bases from V and 2 bases from J; bases unmatched to any gene: 6. Germline assignment: CDR1 SGHVS and CDR2 FQNEAQ. The CDR3 extends over 15 amino acids. CDR3 coding DNA: TGTGCCAGCAGCGCAAGACAGGGGGTGAACTATGGCTACACCTTC. This sequence encodes CASSARQGVNYGYTF.

A word on this clonotype: The germline gene is not matched at one end of the junction; a read error may be the cause. The V call is TRBV3-1, the J call TRBJ1-1; no clear D gene. Germline V gives CDR1 LGHDT, CDR2 YNNKEL (reference sequence). The length of the CDR3 is 14 residues. The CDR3 here is CACSQDVGLTEAFF. CDR3 DNA sequence: TGTGCCTGCAGCCAAGATGTCGGCCTCACTGAAGCTTTCTTT. The variable domain in full, completed from reference TRBV3-1 and TRBJ1-1, reads DTAVSQTPKYLVTQMGNDKSIKCEQNLGHDTMYWYKQDSKKFLKIMFSYNNKELIINETVPNRFSPKSPDKAHLNLHINSLELGDSAVYFCACSQDVGLTEAFFGQGTRLTVV.